This T cell receptor beta chain was profiled in a study of T cell responses to AZD1222 COVID-19 vaccine. The protocol was immunoSEQ multiplex PCR, while the TCRdb copy is restricted to in-frame clones and leaves out a portion. This table has approximately 260,000 clones, over 90% appearing once. The receptor was derived from an adult in good health. The starting material was peripheral blood, obtained on day 0 of AZD1222 vaccination.

CDR3 in amino acids: CASSLIGSGNTGELFF. The CDR3 bases are TGTGCCAGCAGCTTAATTGGGAGTGGGAACACCGGGGAGCTGTTTTTT. The chain couples TRBV7-3 to TRBJ2-2; D may be TRBD2 (5 bases). The V end was cut by 1 base, the J end by 1 base, with 10 bases between. This CDR3 is built from 16 residues. The germline CDR1 and CDR2 sequences are SGHTA and FQGTGA.